The 15 T cell receptor beta chains below were found in one sample sequenced in a study of blood T cells in healthy people across ages (dated by TCRdb to the mid-2010s). The library was produced with 5' RACE. The sample was run on an Illumina HiSeq 2500. The second PCR ran for roughly 7 to 12 cycles and used a J-beta primer mix along with a sample-barcoded 5' primer. TCRdb reanalyzed the raw reads on its own, using fastp at Q25 for trimming and MiXCR for clone calling, and kept in-frame beta chains. Rows merge per CDR3 protein into single entries with the most common DNA and genes. The sample profile shows 1.5 million to 2 million distinct CDR3 sequences; about 49% of them were found once. Together, the top ten hold around 2.1% of the sample. The sequenced sample was blood. These receptor sequences come from a middle-aged woman in good health.

This clonotype occurred once. The rearrangement uses TRBV14 and TRBJ2-1; D is perhaps TRBD2 (6 bases). In germline, CDR1 is SGHDN, CDR2 FVKESK. CDR3 size: 16 residues. V lost 0 bases, J lost 3 bases, and 12 bases lay in between. The CDR3 DNA follows: TGTGCCAGCAGCCAAGATATAAGCGGGCGCTACAATGAGCAGTTCTTC. Its protein product is CASSQDISGRYNEQFF.

The chain carries TRBV7-2 and TRBJ2-5; 11 positions agree with TRBD1. J lost 3 bases, V lost 2 bases, and 5 bases had no gene match. The germline V gene encodes CDR1 SGHTA and CDR2 FQGNSA. This CDR3 contains 16 residues. Here the CDR3 reads CASSLSRDRGEETQYF. The CDR3 DNA sequence: TGTGCCAGCAGCTTATCCCGGGACAGGGGGGAAGAGACCCAGTACTTC.

This rearrangement joins TRBV4-2 to TRBJ2-1; 9 bases line up with TRBD2. Per the germline V gene, CDR1 is LGHNA and CDR2 is YNFKEQ. Trimming cost V 4 bases and J 4 bases; bases outside gene matches: 14. The CDR3 is made up of 18 amino acids. CDR3 in amino acids: CASSPTGLAPASYNEQFF. In DNA form, the CDR3 reads TGTGCCAGCAGCCCCACGGGACTAGCTCCAGCTTCTTACAATGAGCAGTTCTTC.

This clonotype was found a few times. V usage is TRBV12-3 or TRBV12-4 and J usage is TRBJ1-5; D ambiguous. The CDR3 has 16 amino acids. With 3 bases removed from V and 1 base from J, the gap between germline ends came to 13 bases. CDR3 loop: CASSFRVSASNQPQHF. The CDR3 region has the DNA TGTGCCAGCAGTTTTAGGGTGTCTGCCAGCAATCAGCCCCAGCATTTT.

This clonotype came up a few times. The CDR3, as DNA: TGTGCCAGCAGTTACTCAGACAGGGGTACGGGGTATGGCTACACCTTC. Protein: CASSYSDRGTGYGYTF. The chain employs TRBV6-6 and TRBJ1-2, with 8 nucleotides matching TRBD1. This CDR3 region has 16 residues. The V segment lost 0 bases and the J segment 5 bases; nucleotides outside the gene matches: 8. Germline CDR1 and CDR2: MNHNY and SVGAGI (reference sequence).

The chain is built from TRBV9 and TRBJ2-5; a possible D gene is TRBD2 (6 bases). The J call could be wrong; TRBJ2-4 is a better fit for the DNA end. The CDR3 has 14 residues. The germline CDR1 and CDR2 sequences are SGDLS and YYNGEE. The CDR3 is CASSVAGSSNIQYF. The CDR3 region has the DNA TGTGCCAGCAGCGTGGCGGGATCTTCCAACATTCAGTACTTC.

The chain combines TRBV12-3 or TRBV12-4 with TRBJ2-1; D unclear. V lost 1 base and J 3 bases, leaving 19 bases between the germline ends. The CDR3 is 18 residues long. The CDR3 nucleotides are TGTGCCAGCAGTTTAGGGGTGTCCGTCGACACTCGCTACAATGAGCAGTTCTTC. Translating it yields CASSLGVSVDTRYNEQFF.

This clonotype was counted a few times. The gene calls are TRBV7-9 and TRBJ2-1; possibly TRBD2 for D (5 bases). Trimming shortened V by 3 bases and J by 6 bases, and 12 bases separated the two germline ends. This CDR3 is built from 14 residues. Germline-derived CDR1 and CDR2 are SEHNR and FQNEAQ (reference sequence). The CDR3 reads CASSFRTLRNEQFF. CDR3 DNA: TGTGCCAGCAGCTTCCGGACTCTCCGCAATGAGCAGTTCTTC.

This chain uses TRBV4-2 with TRBJ2-5, with 11 bases matching TRBD2. The end of the DNA aligns better with TRBJ2-7, so the J call may be wrong. CDR1 is LGHNA and CDR2 is YNFKEQ in the germline V gene. CDR3 length equals 20 residues. CDR3 sequence (DNA): TGTGCCAGCAGTCTCACACCGACCCCAAACTCGGGACTAGCGGTCCACGAGCAGTACTTC. It is translated as CASSLTPTPNSGLAVHEQYF.

The chain couples TRBV27 to TRBJ2-4, with TRBD2 identical over 8 bases. The trim removed 2 bases at V and 2 bases at J, leaving 5 bases unmatched. CDR1 and CDR2 from the germline V gene are MNHEY and SMNVEV (reference sequence). This CDR3 contains 16 residues. In nucleotides, the CDR3 is TGTGCCAGCAGTTTAGGTGCGGGGGGTACCAAAAACATTCAGTACTTC. This encodes CASSLGAGGTKNIQYF.

The rearrangement uses TRBV5-1 and TRBJ2-1, with unresolved D. Judging by the DNA end, TRBJ2-7 fits better; the J call may be wrong. Germline values: CDR1 SGHRS, CDR2 YFSETQ. The CDR3 consists of 13 residues. The DNA of the CDR3 is TGCGCCAGCAGCTTGGAAGGGTATGCTGAGCAGTACTTC. Amino acid sequence: CASSLEGYAEQYF.

This clonotype appeared a few times. This chain joins TRBV4-2 and TRBJ2-5; weak D call: TRBD2 (5 bases). The CDR3 consists of 17 residues. Trimming pared 1 base from V and 5 bases from J, leaving 20 bases between. Looked up from germline, CDR1 is LGHNA and CDR2 is YNFKEQ. The CDR3 DNA reads as TGTGCCAGCAGCCAAGTGGTGTCGGCGGGTTGGCGGGAGACCCAGTACTTC. Protein product: CASSQVVSAGWRETQYF.

The genes are TRBV6-6 and TRBJ2-5; D gene uncertain. Germline V gives CDR1 MNHNY, CDR2 SVGAGI (reference sequence). The CDR3 has 8 residues. CDR3 in amino acids: CGRWTQYF. In DNA form, the CDR3 reads TGTGGGCGGTGGACCCAGTACTTC.

A remark on this clonotype: The CDR3 ends on some other residue instead of the conserved phenylalanine or tryptophan, so this is likely a read error. This chain joins TRBV6-2 or TRBV6-3 and TRBJ2-1, with 8 bases fitting TRBD2. The germline V gene has CDR1 MNHEY and CDR2 SVGEGT. The CDR3 totals 16 residues. Trimming cost V 6 bases and J 1 base; bases outside gene matches: 8. The CDR3 DNA is TGTGCCAGCAGCAATCCGGGACTAGGGTCCTACAATGAGCAGTTCTCC. This gives the protein CASSNPGLGSYNEQFS.

This clonotype was counted only a few times. This chain's CDR3 is CASSLAEAGPAYNEQFF. DNA of the CDR3: TGTGCCAGCAGCTTGGCTGAGGCAGGCCCGGCCTACAATGAGCAGTTCTTC. V gene TRBV5-6 combines with J gene TRBJ2-1; D remains unclear. Germline lookup yields CDR1 SGHDT and CDR2 YYEEEE. The CDR3 is made up of 17 amino acids. V lost 0 bases to trimming and J lost 2 bases, with 15 bases between them.